This TCR beta chain was recovered during a study of OX40 agonist ivuxolimab in advanced cancers. Across the study: Anti-PD-1, anti-PD-L1 or anti-CTLA-4 therapy given earlier was allowed, and roughly 40% had some.

Autoimmune disease history or systemic immunosuppression barred patients. The protocol was immunoSEQ multiplex PCR, while the TCRdb copy is restricted to in-frame clones and leaves out a portion. The sample records more than 70,000 clones, approximately 80% being singletons. Germline-derived CDR1 and CDR2 are MNHNY and SVGAGI (reference sequence). The CDR3 spans 14 residues. The V and J ends lost 2 bases and 2 bases respectively, with 10 bases between them. The rearrangement links TRBV6-6 to TRBJ2-7, with D perhaps matching TRBD1 (5 bases). Sequenced here: CD4+ or CD8+ T cells sorted from blood, sampled in a trial of the OX40 agonist ivuxolimab. This sequence originates from an adult with an advanced solid tumor such as melanoma, head and neck, liver or kidney cancer. The CDR3 reads CASSYGQGPYEQYV. In DNA, the CDR3 is TGTGCCAGCAGTTACGGGCAGGGTCCCTACGAGCAGTACGTC.